This T cell receptor beta chain was captured in a study of blood T cells in healthy people across ages. The CDR3 has 14 residues. Trimming removed 1 base from V and 5 bases from J, with 15 bases in between. Germline V gives CDR1 DFQATT, CDR2 SNEGSKA (reference sequence). It was with a sample-barcoded 5' primer and a J-beta primer mix that a second PCR of about 6 to 11 cycles was run. TCRdb reprocessed the 5' RACE reads via MiXCR and lists one record per CDR3 protein. The sample consists of about 1.4 million distinct CDR3 sequences, approximately 59% of them appearing once. The source material was blood. V is TRBV20-1 and J is TRBJ2-7; perhaps TRBD2 as D (7 bases). The TCR sequence derives from a man in his late teens or twenties in good health. The CDR3 region has the DNA TGCAGTGCTAGAGGGGGGGGAACAGGGAACGAGCAGTACTTC. Its protein is CSARGGGTGNEQYF.